This TCR beta chain comes out of a study of memory CD4+ T cells and cytomegalovirus serostatus. Some clones are missing from TCRdb's copy, which holds only in-frame ones; the method was immunoSEQ multiplex PCR. Here the sample spans 40,000 to 55,000 clones, roughly four fifths being singletons. Single viable CD3+CD4+CD8-CD45RO+ cells were sorted as the memory CD4+ T cells. This CDR3 comprises 16 residues. The source material was memory CD4+ T cells from blood. V and J are TRBV21-1 and TRBJ1-5. TRBV21-1 is shown as a pseudogene. The sequence came from an adult in good health and CMV-seronegative. CDR3 protein: CASSKLGREQGQPQHF. In nucleotides, the CDR3 is TGTGCCAGCAGCAAATTGGGTAGGGAGCAGGGTCAGCCCCAGCATTTT.